This T cell receptor (beta chain) derives from a study of CD8+CD57+ T cells in acquired aplastic anemia. Study summary: Across the sorted CD4+ and CD8+ cells, DNA amounts averaged roughly 3.5 ug.

Germline assignment: CDR1 LGHNT and CDR2 FRNRAP. There are 14 residues in the CDR3. Study-wide points: Patients did not significantly differ from controls in CD8+ Simpson's diversity.

Concerning this clonotype itself: Antigen specificity is unknown.

Both TCR beta VDJ combination and CDR3 sequence profiling were carried out. Genomic DNA was the template for this profiling. One entry per CDR3 protein, called by TCRdb with MiXCR from the reads. There are some 410,000 distinct CDR3 sequences in the sample; around 68% occur only once, and 3.5% to 4.5% lies in the top ten. The clonotype comes from a human donor in good health, serving as a control. V gene TRBV12-5 combines with J gene TRBJ1-5; 8 bases are a match to TRBD1. Sequencing used sorted CD4+, CD8+, or CD8+CD57+ T cells (not recorded which) from PBMCs. The CDR3 loop reads CARSARTGNQPQHF. The CDR3 coding sequence is TGTGCCAGAAGTGCCCGGACAGGGAATCAGCCCCAGCATTTT.